Listed below are T cell receptor beta chains from one sample, sequenced in a study of T and B cells in COVID-19 patients. TCRdb fed the multiplex PCR reads into MiXCR, producing one record per CDR3 protein. The sample lists more than 20,000 distinct CDR3 sequences, about 33% seen once, with around 1.8% in the top ten. Material for sequencing was blood. All receptors derive from a human donor who had recovered from COVID-19. Each CDR3 is given with its conserved first and last residue. The order of the fields is clone size, V gene, J gene, D gene, CDR3 DNA, CDR3 protein. The D gene is left open where the match is weak. Clone sizes are given selectively: once, few, many, or a class where the clone is expanded.

-	TRBV7-9	TRBJ2-5	-	TGTGCCAGCAGCTTAATTATGACCCAGTACTTC	CASSLIMTQYF
-	TRBV12-3/TRBV12-4	TRBJ2-7	-	TGTGCCAGCAGTTTAATACAGGGTGTCGACGAGCAGTACTTC	CASSLIQGVDEQYF
-	TRBV24-1	TRBJ1-5	-	TGTGCCACCAGTGATTTGGCAGCCAATCAGCCCCAGCATTTT	CATSDLAANQPQHF
few	TRBV27	TRBJ2-3	TRBD2	TGTGCCAGCAGTTTGGAAGGACTAGCGGTCACAGATACGCAGTATTTT	CASSLEGLAVTDTQYF
medium-sized	TRBV27	TRBJ2-6	-	TGTGCCAGCAGTGGGGATGCTGGGGCCAACGTCCTGACTTTC	CASSGDAGANVLTF
-	TRBV5-6	TRBJ1-4	-	TGTGCCAGCAGCGCAAACAGGCATGAAAAACTGTTTTTT	CASSANRHEKLFF
-	TRBV18	TRBJ1-2	-	TGTGCCAGCTCACCACAGGGTTTTCAAGACTATGGCTACACCTTC	CASSPQGFQDYGYTF
-	TRBV5-4	TRBJ2-7	-	TGTGCCAGCAGCTTCTACAGGGTGATTCCCTACGAGCAGTACTTC	CASSFYRVIPYEQYF
-	TRBV11-1	TRBJ1-4	TRBD1	TGTGCCAGCAGCTACAGGGGAGGTGATGAAAAACTGTTTTTT	CASSYRGGDEKLFF
-	TRBV7-9	TRBJ1-6	-	TGTGCCAGCAGCTTAGATCGGGCTGATCGACGGCGGTCACCCCTCCACTTT	CASSLDRADRRRSPLHF
many	TRBV5-6	TRBJ1-1	-	TGTGCCAGCAGCTTGGCCACGAACACTGAAGCTTTCTTT	CASSLATNTEAFF
-	TRBV18	TRBJ1-2	TRBD1	TGTGCCAGCTCACCGACAGGGGGATATGGCTACACCTTC	CASSPTGGYGYTF
medium-sized	TRBV30	TRBJ2-3	-	TGTGCCTGGAGTGTTGGTATACGCACAGATACGCAGTATTTT	CAWSVGIRTDTQYF
-	TRBV11-1	TRBJ1-5	-	TGTGCCAGCAGCCGGGTGGGGAATAGCAATCAGCCCCAGCATTTT	CASSRVGNSNQPQHF
-	TRBV7-2	TRBJ1-2	TRBD1	TGTGCCAGCAGCTCATCACCGGGACAGGGATACGATGGCTACACCTTC	CASSSSPGQGYDGYTF
many	TRBV19	TRBJ1-5	TRBD1	TGTGCCAGTAGTATAGTGGGACAGGTTCATCAGCCCCAGCATTTT	CASSIVGQVHQPQHF
-	TRBV19	TRBJ2-2	-	TGTGCCAGTAGTCCCCAGGGTCAGGCTGGGGCCAACACCGGGGAGCTGTTTTTT	CASSPQGQAGANTGELFF
-	TRBV5-1	TRBJ2-1	TRBD2	TGCGCCAGCAGCTTGGCCCTAGCGGGGGTACCATACAATGAGCAGTTCTTC	CASSLALAGVPYNEQFF
-	TRBV11-1	TRBJ1-6	-	TGTGCCAGCAGCTTAGTTATAGAATCACCCCTCCACTTT	CASSLVIESPLHF
-	TRBV5-1	TRBJ1-1	-	TGCGCCAGCAGCTACGGAGGAGGGATTGAAGCTTTCTTT	CASSYGGGIEAFF
medium-sized	TRBV19	TRBJ2-7	-	TGTGCCAGTACCCGAAGGGGTGGAAAAGACTACGAGCAGTACTTC	CASTRRGGKDYEQYF
-	TRBV20-1	TRBJ1-5	-	TGCAGTGCTAGAGATCCCCGTAGCAATCAGCCCCAGCATTTT	CSARDPRSNQPQHF
-	TRBV20-1	TRBJ2-1	-	TGCAGTGCTAGCGGGGACGAGCAGTTCTTC	CSASGDEQFF
-	TRBV20-1	TRBJ1-2	TRBD1	TGCAGTGCACGACTACCCTGGACAGGGAACTATGGCTACACCTTC	CSARLPWTGNYGYTF
-	TRBV25-1	TRBJ2-7	TRBD2	TGTGCCAGCAGTGATCCGGGAGGGGCAGATGACAGCTCCTACGAGCAGTACTTC	CASSDPGGADDSSYEQYF
-	TRBV20-1	TRBJ2-7	-	TGCAGTGCTAGAGGTCAGGGGGGCCGGGAGCGGTCCTACGAGCAGTACTTC	CSARGQGGRERSYEQYF
-	TRBV5-4	TRBJ2-3	-	TGTGCCAGCAGCTTGGGGGGGGGCCGGGGGACAGATACGCAGTATTTT	CASSLGGGRGTDTQYF
-	TRBV6-2/TRBV6-3	TRBJ2-1	-	TGTGCCAGCAGCCCCTCCAGACTAGTCTCCTACAATGAGCAGTTCTTC	CASSPSRLVSYNEQFF
many	TRBV6-5	TRBJ2-1	-	TGTGCCAGCAGTTACTTAAATGAGCAGTTCTTC	CASSYLNEQFF